The T cell receptor beta chain described here comes from a study of cytomegalovirus exposure and HLA in healthy donors. A few counts support this clone. The antigen remains unidentified. Among the 110 or so subjects of the validation cohort, separate from the roughly 730-subject first cohort, were the donors. Study outcomes and limitations: The classifier was said to identify cytomegalovirus status with high specificity and sensitivity. The study put roughly 160 TCR beta chains on its list as cytomegalovirus-associated. While the bulk of TCR sequences proved rare, some public TCRs turned up in many donors.

CDR1 and CDR2 from the germline V gene are SGHKS and YYEKEE (reference sequence). The CDR3 has 13 residues. The germline V and J ends were trimmed by 2 bases and 6 bases, with 12 bases remaining between them. Produced via immunoSEQ multiplex PCR; TCRdb's table is partial and in-frame only. This sample has more than 300,000 clones, with roughly 89% found just once. Material for sequencing was PBMCs. The chain couples TRBV5-5 to TRBJ2-7, with D possibly matching TRBD2 (6 bases). The TCR was taken from a woman aged 18-29 years in good health and CMV-seronegative. The CDR3 reads CASSFRLGGEQYF. CDR3 nucleotides: TGTGCCAGCAGCTTCCGTCTGGGGGGCGAGCAGTACTTC.